This T cell receptor beta chain was recovered during a study of shared clonotypes between healthy human individuals. Study-level information: Each donor's CD8 memory used one plate, CD8 naive two, each CD4 subset three. Study-wide results and caveats: Incomplete sequencing of sorted subsets was indicated by rarefaction despite large depth.

At the deep level, the assay was run. The assay was immunoSEQ multiplex PCR, and TCRdb's table has in-frame clones only and misses some. This sample carries fewer than 2.5 million clones, 93% of them seen once, and the ten largest clones take around 0.37%. Within Nashville, Tennessee resided all donors, each a Caucasian adult. The V segment lost 6 bases and the J segment 6 bases; nucleotides outside the gene matches: 8. Looked up from germline, CDR1 is MDHEN and CDR2 is SYDVKM. CDR3 length: 15 amino acids. Worth noting for this clone: The antigen remains undetermined.

The source is a man aged 18 to 35 in good health. Some clones in this sample may be carry-over from other donors' samples. Sequenced sample: naive CD4+ T cells from PBMCs. The subset: CD45RA+ positively selected. The rearrangement joins TRBV28 to TRBJ1-4, with 9 bases aligning to TRBD1. In DNA form, the CDR3 reads TGTGCCAGCAGCCCCATAGGGACAGGGCATGAAAAACTGTTTTTT. It specifies CASSPIGTGHEKLFF.